The 7 T cell receptor beta chains below all came from one sample that was sequenced in a study of cytomegalovirus exposure and HLA in healthy donors. This table comes from immunoSEQ multiplex PCR, and its TCRdb copy is limited to in-frame clones, with some not included. The sample carries some 120,000 clones, roughly 89% recorded once. Sequencing used PBMCs. The receptors were gathered from a woman aged 18-29 years in good health and CMV-seronegative.

The chain is built from TRBV4-2 and TRBJ2-1; D might be TRBD2 (6 bases). From germline, CDR1 is LGHNA and CDR2 YNFKEQ. This CDR3 spans 15 amino acids. V lost 1 base and J 8 bases, leaving 15 bases between the germline ends. This chain's CDR3 is CASSQGPGAGHEQFF. The CDR3, as DNA: TGTGCCAGCAGCCAAGGTCCGGGAGCCGGGCATGAGCAGTTCTTC.

The DNA for the CDR3 is TGCGCCAGCAGCTCACCGGGACGGGGGTCCTACGAGCAGTACTTC. Protein product: CASSSPGRGSYEQYF. V gene TRBV4-1 combines with J gene TRBJ2-7, with D perhaps TRBD2 (6 bases). CDR1 MGHRA and CDR2 YSYEKL come from the germline V gene. V was cut by 5 bases and J by 1 base, with 15 bases left in between. CDR3 length equals 15 residues.

The chain couples TRBV5-1 to TRBJ1-5; 7 bases agree with TRBD1. CDR1 and CDR2 from the germline V gene are SGHRS and YFSETQ. V was pared by 2 bases and J by 4 bases, with 6 bases of the junction left unmatched. CDR3 length: 15 residues. The DNA for the CDR3 is TGCGCCAGCAGCTTATCAGGGGGATGGAATCAGCCCCAGCATTTT. As protein: CASSLSGGWNQPQHF.

The chain joins TRBV10-3 to TRBJ1-2; no reliable D call. Germline V gene sequence: CDR1 ENHRY, CDR2 SYGVKD. The V gene lost 0 bases and the J gene lost 5 bases, with 13 bases spanning the gap. CDR3 length: 15 amino acids. The CDR3 DNA reads TGTGCCATCAGTGAGTCGGGAGGGAAACATTATGGCTACACCTTC. Protein: CAISESGGKHYGYTF.

The chain carries TRBV4-1 and TRBJ2-1; 11 nucleotides match TRBD2. The germline gives CDR1 MGHRA, CDR2 YSYEKL. The CDR3 is 16 residues long. J gave up 7 bases and V 2 bases, and 7 bases lay outside the gene matches. The CDR3 DNA reads TGCGCCAGCAGCCAACCCGGAAGGACTAGCGGGAATGAGCAGTTCTTC. This encodes CASSQPGRTSGNEQFF.

CDR3 loop: CASSIPGGSGDTQYF. The DNA for the CDR3 is TGTGCCAGTAGTATCCCAGGCGGGAGTGGAGATACGCAGTATTTT. The rearrangement links TRBV19 to TRBJ2-3; 7 bases are a match to TRBD2. The ends lost 3 bases at V and 5 bases at J; junction bases unmatched: 8. CDR1 and CDR2 (germline): LNHDA, SQIVND (reference sequence). The CDR3 totals 15 residues.

The chain recombines TRBV9 with TRBJ1-5; 10 positions agree with TRBD1. The germline V gene has CDR1 SGDLS and CDR2 YYNGEE. The CDR3 extends over 15 amino acids. Trimming removed 3 bases from V and 6 bases from J; junction bases left unmatched: 6. The CDR3 coding sequence is TGTGCCAGCAGCGAGGGGACAGGGGAAAGTCAGCCCCAGCATTTT. Translating gives CASSEGTGESQPQHF.